A single sample gave rise to the 23 T cell receptor beta chains below, sequenced in a study of siplizumab effects on memory and regulatory T cells (dated by TCRdb to between 2017 and 2020). The library relied on the immunoSEQ multiplex PCR assay. What TCRdb holds here is the immuneACCESS table cut down to in-frame rearrangements. Part of the clones is not present; checked against another copy, under half of the missing clones reflect an unresolved V gene, and the others are unexplained. The sample profile shows about 120,000 clones; 90% to 95% of them were found once. The top ten clonotypes cover over 0.15% of the sample. The sample comprised non-Treg CD4+ T cells sorted from blood. The meaning of the sample's cell subset or site label: FACS-sorted unstimulated CD4+ non-regulatory T cells. All receptors derive from a human donor in good health.

CDR3 residues: CASSLVVDNTEAFF. The CDR3 coding sequence is TGCGCCAGCAGCTTGGTAGTGGATAACACTGAAGCTTTCTTT. This rearrangement joins TRBV5-1 to TRBJ1-1; unclear D gene. The germline V gene encodes CDR1 SGHRS and CDR2 YFSETQ. With 0 bases removed from V and 2 bases from J, the gap between germline ends came to 8 bases. There are 14 residues in the CDR3.

The chain's CDR3 is CASTQRRGGFETQYF. In DNA, the CDR3 is TGTGCCAGCACCCAGAGGCGGGGGGGTTTTGAGACCCAGTACTTC. The rearrangement uses TRBV6-6 and TRBJ2-5; 9 bases are shared with TRBD2. The CDR3 has 15 residues. V was clipped by 7 bases and J by 5 bases; unmatched bases: 11. CDR1 and CDR2 from the germline V gene are MNHNY and SVGAGI (reference sequence).

The table lists this clone with a count of one. The rearrangement uses TRBV5-1 and TRBJ2-3; no reliable D call. V lost 0 bases to trimming and J lost 1 base, with 12 bases between them. Germline V gene data show CDR1 as SGHRS and CDR2 as YFSETQ. The CDR3 covers 16 residues. CDR3 sequence (DNA): TGCGCCAGCAGCTTGGCAGGTTCGGGCCGCACAGATACGCAGTATTTT. This sequence encodes CASSLAGSGRTDTQYF.

The chain combines TRBV2 with TRBJ2-7; tentatively, D is TRBD1 or TRBD2 (6 bases each). CDR1 and CDR2 (germline): SNHLY, FYNNEI. This CDR3 contains 15 residues. V was trimmed by 8 bases and J by 2 bases, leaving 19 bases between them. CDR3 in DNA: TGTGCCAGCGGGGGGCGACAGTCTAGGGCCTACGAGCAGTACTTC. Its translation is CASGGRQSRAYEQYF.

The chain recombines TRBV30 with TRBJ1-2, with unresolved D. CDR3 length: 11 residues. Germline V lookup: CDR1 GTSNPN, CDR2 SVGIG (reference sequence). V was clipped by 1 base and J by 7 bases, with 7 bases between them. The CDR3 reads CAWSGGSGYTF. The CDR3 coding sequence is TGTGCCTGGAGTGGTGGGAGTGGCTACACCTTC.

This clone was observed a single time. The chain joins TRBV6-5 to TRBJ1-2; D ambiguous. Germline V gene sequence: CDR1 MNHEY, CDR2 SVGAGI. V lost 3 bases and J 7 bases, leaving 6 bases between the germline ends. The CDR3 is 11 residues long. The CDR3 DNA follows: TGTGCCAGCAGTTATGATGGTGGCTACACCTTC. Its translation is CASSYDGGYTF.

The CDR3 nucleotides read TGTGCCACTATTGATCGCCCCACAGATACGCAGTATTTT. It translates to CATIDRPTDTQYF. This sequence joins TRBV19 and TRBJ2-3; D uncertain. Per germline, CDR1 LNHDA and CDR2 SQIVND (reference sequence). V gave up 10 bases and J gave up 2 bases, with 13 bases separating them. This CDR3 comprises 13 residues.

The chain carries TRBV6-5 and TRBJ2-5; 7 bases line up with TRBD2. The better agreement between TRBJ2-7 and the DNA end casts doubt on the J call. The CDR3 covers 15 residues. CDR1 and CDR2 from the germline V gene are MNHEY and SVGAGI. CDR3 in amino acids: CASSYSGASGYEQYF. CDR3 in DNA: TGTGCCAGCAGTTACTCCGGGGCTAGCGGCTACGAGCAGTACTTC.

The chain has TRBV7-2 and TRBJ2-5, with D unresolved. The CDR3 runs to 15 residues. Germline V lookup: CDR1 SGHTA, CDR2 FQGNSA. Trimming removed 5 bases at V and 2 bases at J, with 15 bases between. The CDR3: CASSPTGRVQETQYF. DNA for the CDR3: TGTGCCAGCAGCCCCACCGGACGAGTACAAGAGACCCAGTACTTC.

The chain has TRBV7-2 and TRBJ2-7; D may correspond to TRBD1 or TRBD2 (7 bases each). CDR3 size: 17 residues. In germline, CDR1 is SGHTA, CDR2 FQGNSA. V lost 1 base, J lost 1 base, and 17 bases lay in between. CDR3 DNA: TGTGCCAGCAGCTTAGATGGCAGGGGGGGCCCGTCCTACGAGCAGTACTTC. Residues: CASSLDGRGGPSYEQYF.

In its sample, this clone was seen a few times. The V gene is TRBV19, the J gene TRBJ1-3; D not certain. Germline V gene sequence: CDR1 LNHDA, CDR2 SQIVND (reference sequence). The V gene lost 2 bases and the J gene lost 0 bases, with 8 bases spanning the gap. This CDR3 region has 15 residues. CDR3 coding DNA: TGTGCCAGTAGTATAAACCCTTACTCTGGAAACACCATATATTTT. Amino acids: CASSINPYSGNTIYF.

The chain is built from TRBV5-1 and TRBJ1-2; 7 bases line up with TRBD1. The ends lost 3 bases at V and 7 bases at J; junction bases unmatched: 9. Looked up from germline, CDR1 is SGHRS and CDR2 is YFSETQ. This CDR3 comprises 14 residues. CDR3 sequence reads: CASSSNQGEGGYTF. CDR3 nucleotides: TGCGCCAGCAGCTCGAATCAGGGGGAAGGTGGCTACACCTTC.

The chain carries TRBV12-5 and TRBJ2-2; maybe TRBD1 (6 bases). The CDR3 consists of 16 residues. V lost 0 bases and J lost 3, with 11 bases in between. Germline CDR1 and CDR2: LGHNT and FRNRAP. The CDR3 reads CASGLVLKGDTGELFF. The CDR3 nucleotides are TGTGCTAGTGGTTTGGTACTAAAGGGGGACACCGGGGAGCTGTTTTTT.

The rearrangement uses TRBV2 and TRBJ2-3, with D hard to call. V dropped 1 base and J dropped 0 bases, with 11 bases sitting between them. CDR1 and CDR2 from the germline V gene are SNHLY and FYNNEI. CDR3 length: 16 residues. CDR3 protein: CASSEGYTTSTDTQYF. CDR3 bases: TGTGCCAGCAGTGAAGGATACACGACTAGCACAGATACGCAGTATTTT.

This clone appeared a few times. The chain employs TRBV27 and TRBJ1-2; no clear D gene. Looked up from germline, CDR1 is MNHEY and CDR2 is SMNVEV (reference sequence). This CDR3 has 14 amino acids. The V gene lost 10 bases and the J gene lost 5 bases, with 20 bases spanning the gap. CDR3 DNA: TGTGCCACCGCGCCCGCCGTCGCCCCTTATGGCTACACCTTC. Encoded protein: CATAPAVAPYGYTF.

A single count supports this clone. V is TRBV12-5 and J is TRBJ2-2, with D possibly TRBD2 on 6 matching bases. Trimming removed 7 bases from V and 0 bases from J, with 12 bases in between. The CDR3 spans 15 residues. Looked up from germline, CDR1 is LGHNT and CDR2 is FRNRAP. The CDR3 protein is CASAMGLTNTGELFF. The CDR3, as DNA: TGTGCTAGTGCCATGGGACTTACGAACACCGGGGAGCTGTTTTTT.

The gene calls are TRBV7-2 and TRBJ2-6; 11 bases are shared with TRBD2. J was trimmed by 1 base and V by 2 bases; bases with no gene match: 7. Germline CDR1 and CDR2: SGHTA and FQGNSA. The CDR3 loop spans 19 amino acids. The CDR3 protein is CASSLRPSGGLSGANVLTF. The CDR3 coding sequence is TGTGCCAGCAGCTTACGGCCTAGCGGGGGGCTATCTGGGGCCAACGTCCTGACTTTC.

V usage is TRBV18 and J usage is TRBJ1-2; a possible D gene is TRBD1 (5 bases). The CDR3 sequence is 16 residues long. V was pared by 5 bases and J by 0 bases, with 16 bases between. Germline V gives CDR1 KGHSH, CDR2 LQKENI. CDR3: CASSAGAGEANYGYTF. The DNA of the CDR3 is TGTGCCAGCTCAGCCGGGGCCGGCGAGGCTAACTATGGCTACACCTTC.

This chain uses TRBV5-1 with TRBJ1-6, with D possibly being TRBD1 (6 bases). The germline V gene encodes CDR1 SGHRS and CDR2 YFSETQ. Trimming cost V 0 bases and J 6 bases, with 10 bases left between them. CDR3 length: 15 amino acids. CDR3 DNA sequence: TGCGCCAGCAGCTTGGGTCAGGGGCCTAATTCACCCCTCCACTTT. It specifies CASSLGQGPNSPLHF.

The chain has TRBV2 and TRBJ1-1; tentative D call: TRBD1 (6 bases). CDR1 SNHLY and CDR2 FYNNEI come from the germline V gene. Trimming stripped 6 bases from V and 4 bases from J, with 15 bases between. The length of the CDR3 is 14 residues. DNA for the CDR3: TGTGCCAGCAGGTCGACAGGTTCGGTCACTGAAGCTTTCTTT. Residues: CASRSTGSVTEAFF.

This chain links TRBV27 with TRBJ2-3; the D is unclear. This CDR3 contains 16 residues. Trimming pared 2 bases from V and 2 bases from J, leaving 14 bases between. Germline V CDR1 and CDR2: MNHEY, SMNVEV (reference sequence). The CDR3: CASSLDVVPLTDTQYF. CDR3 nucleotides: TGTGCCAGCAGTTTAGATGTGGTCCCCCTCACAGATACGCAGTATTTT.

The chain couples TRBV6-5 to TRBJ1-4, with 9 bases lining up with TRBD1. Germline-derived CDR1 and CDR2 are MNHEY and SVGAGI. This CDR3 is built from 14 residues. V gave up 6 bases and J gave up 8 bases; unmatched junction bases: 7. The CDR3 nucleotides read TGTGCCAGCAGAGGGACAGGGTTGGGGGAAAAACTGTTTTTT. It is translated as CASRGTGLGEKLFF.

This clone was seen a single time. The chain is built from TRBV6-5 and TRBJ2-7; D assignment may be TRBD1 or TRBD2 (5 bases each). This CDR3 spans 15 amino acids. CDR1 is MNHEY and CDR2 is SVGAGI in the germline V gene. The ends were cut back, 0 bases at V and 0 bases at J, with 9 bases in the middle. CDR3 coding DNA: TGTGCCAGCAGTTACTCTGAGGGGAGCTCCTACGAGCAGTACTTC. It encodes CASSYSEGSSYEQYF.